These T cell receptor beta chains were read from a single sample in a study of T cell repertoires in cytomegalovirus infection. TCRdb ran MiXCR on the reads and lists one entry per CDR3 protein. Of fewer than 850,000 distinct CDR3 sequences in the sample, about 29% were seen once. Antigens of these TCRs are unknown. Sample: cultured CD8+ T cells from PBMCs, taken from culture after CMV antigen stimulation. The receptors originated from a human donor in good health (CMV status not recorded). Some clones in this sample may be carry-over from other donors' samples. Both conserved end residues are part of each CDR3. Each record gives: V gene, J gene, clone size, D gene, CDR3 protein, CDR3 DNA. D genes are given only for firm matches. Size values are once, few and many counts, or a class for expanded clones, and some rows have none.

TRBV5-1,TRBJ2-1,-,-,CASSSRRDTGLYNEQFF,TGCGCCAGCAGCTCGCGCAGGGATACAGGCCTTTACAATGAGCAGTTCTTC
TRBV3-1,TRBJ2-2,-,TRBD2,CASSPYLSGTSIGELFF,TGTGCCAGCAGTCCTTACTTATCCGGGACTAGCATCGGGGAGCTGTTTTTT
TRBV29-1,TRBJ1-2,few,-,CSVEDGLGYGYTF,TGCAGCGTTGAGGATGGGCTCGGCTATGGCTACACCTTC
TRBV6-5,TRBJ2-3,-,-,CASSGHGTDTQYF,TGTGCCAGCAGTGGCCATGGCACAGATACGCAGTATTTT
TRBV12-3/TRBV12-4,TRBJ1-1,many,-,CASRPDAGTSSRVNTEAFF,TGTGCCAGCAGACCAGACGCAGGGACATCCAGTAGGGTAAACACTGAAGCTTTCTTT
TRBV6-2/TRBV6-3,TRBJ2-3,-,-,CASSYSKQASTDTQYF,TGTGCCAGCAGTTACTCTAAACAGGCAAGCACAGATACGCAGTATTTT
TRBV13,TRBJ1-1,-,-,CASSLIRANSREAFF,TGTGCCAGCAGCCTCATTCGGGCTAATTCGCGAGAAGCTTTCTTT
TRBV4-3,TRBJ2-1,few,-,CASSQSTGKEQFF,TGCGCCAGCAGCCAAAGCACAGGGAAAGAGCAGTTCTTC
TRBV28,TRBJ2-3,-,-,CASSFSDPGIDTDTQYF,TGTGCCAGCAGTTTTTCTGATCCGGGAATCGACACAGATACGCAGTATTTT
TRBV4-2,TRBJ1-6,few,-,CASGFTGNSYNSPLHF,TGTGCCAGCGGATTTACAGGAAACTCCTATAATTCACCCCTCCACTTT
TRBV20-1,TRBJ2-3,few,TRBD2,CSAIWRGRYKDTQYF,TGCAGTGCCATTTGGCGGGGGAGATATAAAGATACGCAGTATTTT
TRBV19,TRBJ1-1,-,-,CASRNLMNTEAFF,TGTGCCAGTAGGAACCTCATGAACACTGAAGCTTTCTTT
TRBV5-1,TRBJ1-2,once,-,CASSLGVVRDYTF,TGCGCCAGCAGCTTGGGGGTTGTTCGGGACTACACCTTC
TRBV4-3,TRBJ2-2,-,TRBD1,CASSQHTGGSGELFF,TGCGCCAGCAGCCAACATACAGGGGGCTCCGGGGAGCTGTTTTTT
TRBV9,TRBJ1-1,-,-,CASSVETELNTEAFF,TGTGCCAGCAGCGTAGAAACAGAATTGAACACTGAAGCTTTCTTT
TRBV9,TRBJ1-1,many,-,CASSVGTGTEAFF,TGTGCCAGCAGCGTCGGGACGGGGACTGAAGCTTTCTTT
TRBV27,TRBJ2-5,-,TRBD2,CASSLTPQTSPYQETQYF,TGTGCCAGCAGTTTAACCCCTCAGACTAGCCCGTACCAAGAGACCCAGTACTTC
TRBV13,TRBJ1-2,-,-,CASSNYRVDYGYTF,TGTGCCAGCAGCAACTACAGGGTTGACTATGGCTACACCTTC
TRBV7-2,TRBJ1-5,many,-,CASSPEGYSNQPQHF,TGTGCCAGCAGCCCCGAGGGATATAGCAATCAGCCCCAGCATTTT
TRBV5-1,TRBJ2-3,-,TRBD1,CASSRGQGLGTDTQYF,TGCGCCAGCAGTAGGGGACAGGGGTTGGGCACAGATACGCAGTATTTT
TRBV28,TRBJ1-5,-,-,CASSPWGEDALGQPQHF,TGTGCCAGCAGTCCCTGGGGGGAGGACGCTCTAGGTCAGCCCCAGCATTTT
TRBV6-5,TRBJ1-1,few,-,CASSYSTDTEAFF,TGTGCCAGCAGTTACTCGACAGACACTGAAGCTTTCTTT
TRBV7-9,TRBJ1-5,-,-,CASSFGTNSNQPQHF,TGTGCCAGCAGCTTCGGGACGAATAGCAATCAGCCCCAGCATTTT
TRBV24-1,TRBJ1-5,-,-,CATRVGEHQPQHF,TGTGCCACCAGGGTGGGAGAACATCAGCCCCAGCATTTT
TRBV2,TRBJ2-2,few,-,CAIRLDSTGELFF,TGTGCCATCCGACTGGACAGCACCGGGGAGCTGTTTTTT
TRBV12-3/TRBV12-4,TRBJ2-1,-,TRBD2,CASIGAGGKFF,TGTGCCAGCATAGGGGCGGGGGGGAAATTCTTC
TRBV5-1,TRBJ2-1,-,-,CASSLPLAHEQFF,TGCGCCAGCAGCTTGCCACTAGCCCATGAGCAGTTCTTC